A selection of T cell receptor beta chains follows, all from one sample in a study of vaccination and CD4 T cells after COVID-19. TCRdb recomputed calls from the PCR reads with MiXCR, one row per CDR3 protein. The sample contains roughly 30,000 distinct CDR3 sequences, over 40% of which appear only once. Here the sequenced sample was CD4+ T cells from blood, taken about 7 months after SARS-CoV-2 vaccination. The receptors were sampled from a human donor who had recovered from COVID-19. Each CDR3 is given with its conserved first and last residue. D genes are given only for firm matches. Expanded clones get a size class; other rows say once, few or many, or leave the size out.

v_gene	j_gene	abundance	d_gene	CDR3nt	CDR3aa
TRBV4-3	TRBJ1-1	.	.	TGCGCCAGCAGCCAGATGGTACGGGGGGACACTGAAGCTTTCTTT	CASSQMVRGDTEAFF
TRBV6-1	TRBJ2-6	few	.	TGTGCCAGCACTAAGTCTGGGGCCAACGTCCTGACTTTC	CASTKSGANVLTF
TRBV28	TRBJ1-4	.	TRBD1	TGTGCCAGCAGGGACAGGCGAGCTAATGAAAAACTGTTTTTT	CASRDRRANEKLFF
TRBV28	TRBJ2-2	.	TRBD1	TGTGCCAGCAGTTCAGGGGGTTGGGACACCGGGGAGCTGTTTTTT	CASSSGGWDTGELFF
TRBV6-1	TRBJ2-7	.	.	TGTGGGTCGGGGGTTCCCTACGAGCAGTACTTC	CGSGVPYEQYF
TRBV20-1	TRBJ2-5	few	TRBD2	TGCAGTGCTAGCTTCGGGGGGAGAGAGACCCAGTACTTC	CSASFGGRETQYF
TRBV19	TRBJ2-3	.	.	TGTGCCAGTCCATCGCCCTCTAGCACAGATACGCAGTATTTT	CASPSPSSTDTQYF
TRBV7-3	TRBJ2-1	few	.	TGTGCCAGCAGCTACGGGACTCACAATGAGCAGTTCTTC	CASSYGTHNEQFF
TRBV4-1	TRBJ2-7	few	.	TGCGCCAGCAGCAACCTCCAATCAGGGGCGGCGTACGAGCAGTACTTC	CASSNLQSGAAYEQYF
TRBV2	TRBJ1-2	.	.	TGTGCCAGCAGTGGGGAAGAACTCTATGGCTACACCTTC	CASSGEELYGYTF
TRBV24-1	TRBJ2-1	few	.	TGTGCCACCAACAAAGTAGGGGGATCGGATGAGCAGTTCTTC	CATNKVGGSDEQFF
TRBV30	TRBJ2-7	.	.	TGTGCCTGGAGTGTCCTGGGAGCCCCGCAAGAAGGGCAGTACTTC	CAWSVLGAPQEGQYF
TRBV24-1	TRBJ1-5	.	TRBD1	TGTGCCACCAGTGCCACTGGACAGGGCCCCAATCAGCCCCAGCATTTT	CATSATGQGPNQPQHF
TRBV28	TRBJ1-5	few	.	TGTGCCAGCAGTTTGTGGGGATCTAGCAATCAGCCCCAGCATTTT	CASSLWGSSNQPQHF
TRBV5-4	TRBJ2-5	.	TRBD2	TGTGCCAGCAGGCCCGGGACTAGCGGGGCTACCCAAGAGACCCAGTACTTC	CASRPGTSGATQETQYF
TRBV7-2	TRBJ2-3	.	TRBD2	TGTGCCAGCAGCTTACGCGGGGGGGGAACAGATACGCAGTATTTT	CASSLRGGGTDTQYF
TRBV29-1	TRBJ2-1	.	TRBD2	TGCAGCGTTGAAGGCCCTAGCGGGAGCGGCAATGAGCAGTTCTTC	CSVEGPSGSGNEQFF
TRBV7-9	TRBJ2-1	.	TRBD1	TGTGCCAGCAGCGCCCAACAGGGGACGGGTAGGAATGAGCAGTTCTTC	CASSAQQGTGRNEQFF
TRBV7-9	TRBJ2-3	.	TRBD2	TGTGCCAGCAGCTTCGGCGGGAGGAACACAGATACGCAGTATTTT	CASSFGGRNTDTQYF
TRBV7-9	TRBJ1-1	.	.	TGTGCCAGCAGCACCTGGGACACCCGGAAAGCTTTCTTT	CASSTWDTRKAFF
TRBV19	TRBJ2-7	.	TRBD2	TGTGCCAGTAGTATCGCCCTAGCGGGAGGCTACGAGCAGTACTTC	CASSIALAGGYEQYF
TRBV20-1	TRBJ2-2	.	.	TGCAGTGCTAGAGAGGGAGCCCTCGCCAGGGAGCTGTTTTTT	CSAREGALARELFF
TRBV2	TRBJ2-6	.	TRBD1	TGTGCCAGCAGTCCGAGGGGGCTTGGGGCCAACGTCCTGACTTTC	CASSPRGLGANVLTF
TRBV6-5	TRBJ2-3	few	.	TGTGCCAGCAGTTACCGGGCTACTAGCACAGATACGCAGTATTTT	CASSYRATSTDTQYF
TRBV15	TRBJ2-2	few	.	TGTGCCACCAGCAGAGAGAGGGCCGGGAACACCGGGGAGCTGTTTTTT	CATSRERAGNTGELFF
TRBV15	TRBJ1-2	few	.	TGTGCCACCAGCAGAGGTCAGGCGGAGGGCTACACCTTC	CATSRGQAEGYTF
TRBV20-1	TRBJ2-5	few	TRBD1	TGCAGTGCTAGACGGGGGACAGGTAAAGAGACCCAGTACTTC	CSARRGTGKETQYF
TRBV6-5	TRBJ2-7	.	TRBD2	TGTGCCAGCAGTTACCGCAGCGGGGACTCCTACGAGCAGTACTTC	CASSYRSGDSYEQYF
TRBV20-1	TRBJ2-3	once	TRBD2	TGCAGTGCTAGTTGGTTTCGAGCGGGAGGTACAGATACGCAGTATTTT	CSASWFRAGGTDTQYF
TRBV20-1	TRBJ1-1	.	.	TGCAGTGCTAGAGCAGGGACTGGCACTGAAGCTTTCTTT	CSARAGTGTEAFF
TRBV10-1	TRBJ2-3	.	TRBD2	TGCGCCAGCCGTAGCGGGAGGTTGGCAGATACGCAGTATTTT	CASRSGRLADTQYF
TRBV6-1	TRBJ1-5	few	TRBD1	TGTGCCAGCAGTGAAGGGAGGACAGGGGGCTTTTGGAATCAGCCCCAGCATTTT	CASSEGRTGGFWNQPQHF
TRBV27	TRBJ2-7	few	TRBD2	TGTGCCAGCAGTACCCTAGCGGGAGCCTACCACGAGCAGTACTTC	CASSTLAGAYHEQYF
TRBV28	TRBJ2-3	.	TRBD2	TGTGCCAGCAGTACCCCATTTGGTGGGGTGTTCAGCGGGGACACAGATACGCAGTATTTT	CASSTPFGGVFSGDTDTQYF
TRBV6-5	TRBJ2-3	.	.	TGTGCCAGCAGTTACTTCAGGGGAGCAGATACGCAGTATTTT	CASSYFRGADTQYF
TRBV2	TRBJ1-5	.	TRBD1	TGTGCCAGCAGTGAAAACAGGGGGCGCAATCAGCCCCAGCATTTT	CASSENRGRNQPQHF